The clone carrying this T cell receptor (beta chain) was recorded a few times. Its antigen remains unknown. The data are from a study of TIL therapy for anti-PD-1-resistant metastatic lung cancer. Overall study context: Tumors carried a median approximately 1.6 non-synonymous mutations per megabase. Study conclusions and caveats: Many TIL product clones were absent from baseline tumor, suggesting clonal contraction. Patients were highly selected, enriched for treatment-naive, never-smoker and oncogene-addicted cases.

The immunoSEQ assay was v3. Clones were read by immunoSEQ multiplex PCR, and TCRdb kept only the in-frame ones, dropping some. The data show 20,000 to 30,000 clones, under 80% seen once. Time point indicated: pre-treatment sample, taken before nivolumab and TIL therapy. Most excised metastases sampled were pleural nodules or supraclavicular lymph nodes. This TCR derives from a woman aged 30-79 years with non-small cell lung cancer. Specimen: tumor tissue, collected at baseline.

For the CDR3, the DNA is TGTGCCAGCAGCTTGGGGGAGGGTAGTGGCGGCTACACCTTC. Protein: CASSLGEGSGGYTF. The J gene is TRBJ1-2, the V gene TRBV7-9; tentatively, D is TRBD1 (5 bases). This CDR3 region has 14 residues. V was pared by 3 bases and J by 8 bases, with 16 bases between. CDR1 is SEHNR, CDR2 FQNEAQ, per germline (reference sequence).